The 2 T cell receptor beta chains below were found in one sample sequenced in a study of T cell responses to AZD1222 COVID-19 vaccine (TCRdb year 2021). The library relied on the immunoSEQ multiplex PCR assay. TCRdb holds this immuneACCESS table with in-frame rearrangements only. Some clones are missing; in checked studies, unresolved V genes explain under half, and the rest has no known cause. For this sample there are some 150,000 clones; around 84% appear just once. The top ten constitute around 5.1% of the sample. The time point label corresponds to: about 28 days (+/-7) after the second vaccine dose. Here the sequenced sample was peripheral blood, taken 28 days after the second AZD1222 dose. Receptors originate from an adult who received the AZD1222 COVID-19 vaccine.

The CDR3 sequence: CSVTGLADSYNEQFF. CDR3 in DNA: TGCAGCGTGACGGGACTAGCGGACTCCTACAATGAGCAGTTCTTC. V is TRBV29-1 and J is TRBJ2-1; TRBD2 agrees at 11 bases. This CDR3 has 15 residues. V lost 6 bases, J lost 0 bases, and 4 bases stayed unmatched. The germline CDR1 and CDR2 sequences are SQVTM and ANQGSEA.

V is TRBV9 and J is TRBJ1-1; TRBD1 matches 8 bases. This CDR3 spans 15 amino acids. Germline V gene lookup returns CDR1 SGDLS and CDR2 YYNGEE. Unmatched junction bases numbered 8, after V lost 3 bases and J lost 4 bases. CDR3 loop: CASSDTGGRTTEAFF. The CDR3 nucleotides read TGTGCCAGCAGCGATACAGGGGGGAGAACCACTGAAGCTTTCTTT. Full variable domain (missing parts from reference TRBV9 and TRBJ1-1): DSGVTQTPKHLITATGQRVTLRCSPRSGDLSVYWYQQSLDQGLQFLIQYYNGEERAKGNILERFSAQQFPDLHSELNLSSLELGDSALYFCASSDTGGRTTEAFFGQGTRLTVV.